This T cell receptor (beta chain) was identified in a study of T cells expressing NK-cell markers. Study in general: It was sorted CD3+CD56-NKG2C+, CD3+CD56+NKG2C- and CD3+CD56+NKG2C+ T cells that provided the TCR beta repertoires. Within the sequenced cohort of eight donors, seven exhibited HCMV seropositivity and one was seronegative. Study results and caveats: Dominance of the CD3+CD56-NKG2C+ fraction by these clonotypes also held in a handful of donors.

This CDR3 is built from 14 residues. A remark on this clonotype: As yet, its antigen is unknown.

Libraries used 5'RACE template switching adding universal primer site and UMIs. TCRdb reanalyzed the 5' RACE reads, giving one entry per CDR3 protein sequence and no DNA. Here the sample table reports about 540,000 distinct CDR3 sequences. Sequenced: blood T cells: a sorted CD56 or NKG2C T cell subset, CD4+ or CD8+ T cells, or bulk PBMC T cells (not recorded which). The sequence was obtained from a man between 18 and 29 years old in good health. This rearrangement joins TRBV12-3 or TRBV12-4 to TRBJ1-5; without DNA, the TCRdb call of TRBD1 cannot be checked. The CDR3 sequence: CASSKRQRNQPQHF.